This is a list of T cell receptor beta chains from one sample in a study of blood T cell repertoires in COVID-19. Libraries were prepared by immunoSEQ multiplex PCR; TCRdb keeps only in-frame clonotypes and omits some of them. This table holds roughly 280,000 clones, about 90% found once. Sequences were obtained from PBMCs or T cells enriched from blood (not recorded which). These receptors were collected from a woman in her twenties or thirties with acute COVID-19. Both conserved end residues are part of each CDR3. A D gene is named only where the DNA matches it firmly. Not all rows give a size; the values are once, few, many and, for expanded clones, a class.

v_gene	abundance	d_gene	j_gene	CDR3aa	CDR3nt
TRBV7-8	NA	TRBD2	TRBJ2-7	CASSFSSGSKEQYF	TGTGCCAGCAGCTTTTCTAGCGGGAGTAAGGAGCAGTACTTC
TRBV7-3	NA	TRBD2	TRBJ2-3	CASSFSPSGSTDTQYF	TGTGCCAGCAGCTTTAGTCCTAGCGGAAGCACAGATACGCAGTATTTT
TRBV2	NA	NA	TRBJ1-2	CASTQGAESYGYTF	TGTGCCAGCACACAGGGAGCTGAGAGCTATGGCTACACCTTC
TRBV2	NA	NA	TRBJ2-1	CAIDRLAGYEQFF	TGTGCCATAGACCGGCTAGCTGGCTATGAGCAGTTCTTC
TRBV28	NA	TRBD1	TRBJ2-7	CASGTGGGISYEQYF	TGTGCCAGCGGGACAGGGGGAGGAATCTCCTACGAGCAGTACTTC
TRBV7-2	NA	TRBD2	TRBJ2-1	CASSPAGTSGSEQFF	TGTGCCAGCAGCCCAGCCGGGACTAGCGGGAGCGAGCAGTTCTTC
TRBV4-1	NA	TRBD1	TRBJ2-7	CASSEDRGPSYEQYF	TGCGCCAGCAGCGAAGACAGGGGCCCATCCTACGAGCAGTACTTC
TRBV28	NA	TRBD1	TRBJ1-2	CASRPTGTAYGYTF	TGTGCCAGCAGGCCGACAGGGACCGCCTATGGCTACACCTTC
TRBV7-7	NA	TRBD1	TRBJ1-1	CASSPGGGEKGTEAFF	TGTGCCAGCAGCCCTGGAGGGGGCGAAAAGGGGACTGAAGCTTTCTTT
TRBV6-5	NA	TRBD1	TRBJ2-7	CASSYSHRGSYEQYF	TGTGCCAGCAGTTACTCGCACAGGGGTTCCTACGAGCAGTACTTC
TRBV7-9	NA	NA	TRBJ1-5	CASSSTDSNQPQHF	TGTGCCAGCAGCTCGACAGATAGCAATCAGCCCCAGCATTTT
TRBV4-3	NA	NA	TRBJ1-6	CASSQASAAERNSPLHF	TGCGCCAGCAGCCAAGCGAGTGCGGCAGAACGAAATTCACCCCTCCACTTT
TRBV18	NA	TRBD2	TRBJ2-7	CASSLRTSVTYEQYF	TGTGCCAGCTCACTCCGGACTAGCGTAACCTACGAGCAGTACTTC
TRBV19	NA	TRBD1	TRBJ2-1	CASSTTLGTGRREQFF	TGTGCCAGTAGTACCACGCTCGGGACAGGTAGACGGGAGCAGTTCTTC
TRBV7-9	NA	NA	TRBJ2-5	CASSWGGGAGKETQYF	TGTGCCAGCAGCTGGGGGGGCGGTGCCGGAAAAGAGACCCAGTACTTC
TRBV18	NA	TRBD1	TRBJ2-1	CASSPGTGGTGNEQFF	TGTGCCAGCTCACCAGGGACAGGGGGTACGGGCAATGAGCAGTTCTTC
TRBV10-1	once	NA	TRBJ2-3	CASQEVGSRTDTQYF	TGCGCCAGCCAAGAGGTGGGGAGTAGGACAGATACGCAGTATTTT
TRBV5-4	NA	NA	TRBJ1-5	CASSFFGDGGNQPQHF	TGTGCCAGCAGCTTTTTCGGGGATGGCGGCAATCAGCCCCAGCATTTT
TRBV3-1/TRBV3-2	NA	NA	TRBJ2-3	CASTTTGLSGDTQYF	TGTGCCAGCACCACGACAGGACTCTCTGGGGATACGCAGTATTTT
TRBV10-1	NA	TRBD2	TRBJ2-7	CASSESFGREGGEQYF	TGCGCCAGCAGTGAGTCGTTTGGGAGGGAGGGAGGCGAGCAGTACTTC
TRBV29-1	NA	NA	TRBJ2-7	CSVEVQYEQYF	TGCAGCGTTGAGGTTCAGTACGAGCAGTACTTC
TRBV27	NA	TRBD1	TRBJ2-1	CASSLGDSTNEQFF	TGTGCCAGCAGTTTAGGGGACAGTACGAATGAGCAGTTCTTC